A selection of T cell receptor beta chains follows, all from one sample in a study of T cell changes during pregnancy in multiple sclerosis. TCRdb's copy holds only in-frame clones and misses some; the assay was immunoSEQ multiplex PCR. The sample holds around 72,000 clones, about nine tenths seen once. This specimen consisted of peripheral blood, obtained in the third trimester of pregnancy. These receptors all stem from a female donor in good health, enrolled as a control in a pregnancy study. Both conserved end residues are part of each CDR3. A D gene is named only where the DNA matches it firmly. Clone size is not always given. Where it is, it says once, few, many or a class for expanded clones.

d_gene,j_gene,abundance,v_gene,CDR3aa,CDR3nt
.,TRBJ1-6,few,TRBV6-5,CASSDGNSPLHF,TGTGCCAGCAGTGACGGGAATTCACCCCTCCACTTT
TRBD1,TRBJ2-1,.,TRBV19,CASSSGQGSTEQFF,TGTGCCAGTAGTTCGGGACAGGGGAGTACTGAGCAGTTCTTC
.,TRBJ1-1,few,TRBV10-1,CASTARGNTEAFF,TGCGCCAGCACGGCCCGGGGGAACACTGAAGCTTTCTTT
.,TRBJ2-7,.,TRBV4-3,CASSRDRIYEQYF,TGCGCCAGCAGCCGCGACAGAATCTACGAGCAGTACTTC
TRBD1,TRBJ1-5,.,TRBV4-1,CASSLQGRNQPQHF,TGCGCCAGCAGCCTACAGGGGCGCAATCAGCCCCAGCATTTT
.,TRBJ1-1,.,TRBV9,CASSVSQANTEAFF,TGTGCCAGCAGCGTAAGCCAGGCTAACACTGAAGCTTTCTTT
.,TRBJ2-7,.,TRBV7-9,CASSPRQDSYEQYF,TGTGCCAGCAGCCCTAGACAGGATAGCTACGAGCAGTACTTC
TRBD2,TRBJ2-2,.,TRBV9,CASSVLPSGREAGELFF,TGTGCCAGCAGCGTCCTACCTAGCGGGAGGGAGGCCGGGGAGCTGTTTTTT
.,TRBJ2-2,few,TRBV2,CASSAGTPGELFF,TGTGCCAGCAGCGCAGGAACTCCCGGGGAGCTGTTTTTT
TRBD1,TRBJ2-2,.,TRBV25-1,CASSAGGDTGELFF,TGTGCCAGCAGTGCAGGGGGCGACACCGGGGAGCTGTTTTTT
.,TRBJ1-5,.,TRBV10-2,CASSDKINQPQHF,TGCGCCAGCAGCGACAAGATTAATCAGCCCCAGCATTTT
TRBD1,TRBJ2-5,.,TRBV7-2,CASSLSGGQETQYF,TGTGCCAGCAGCTTGTCAGGGGGCCAAGAGACCCAGTACTTC
.,TRBJ1-5,.,TRBV19,CASSITPGVGQPQHF,TGTGCCAGTAGTATAACCCCGGGAGTAGGGCAGCCCCAGCATTTT
.,TRBJ2-2,.,TRBV4-2,CASSQGRGQSNTGELFF,TGTGCCAGCAGCCAAGGGAGGGGACAGTCAAACACCGGGGAGCTGTTTTTT
TRBD1,TRBJ2-5,.,TRBV19,CASSTPGTAQETQYF,TGTGCCAGTAGTACCCCCGGGACAGCGCAAGAGACCCAGTACTTC
.,TRBJ2-2,few,TRBV7-7,CASSLASVAGELFF,TGTGCTAGCAGCTTAGCTAGCGTCGCCGGGGAGCTGTTTTTT
.,TRBJ2-4,once,TRBV5-1,CASSLTQVVKNIQYF,TGCGCCAGCAGCTTGACACAGGTGGTCAAAAACATTCAGTACTTC
TRBD1,TRBJ2-2,.,TRBV28,CATQGDTGELFF,TGTGCCACACAGGGGGACACCGGGGAGCTGTTTTTT
.,TRBJ1-4,.,TRBV27,CASSLWQKSEKLFF,TGTGCCAGCAGTTTGTGGCAGAAAAGTGAAAAACTGTTTTTT
.,TRBJ2-5,.,TRBV7-6,CASSRQETQYF,TGTGCCAGCAGCCGTCAGGAGACCCAGTACTTC
.,TRBJ1-4,.,TRBV7-9,CASSFPGLNEKLFF,TGTGCCAGCAGCTTTCCAGGGCTTAATGAAAAACTGTTTTTT
.,TRBJ2-7,.,TRBV5-6,CASSLTGSYEQYF,TGTGCCAGCAGCTTGACGGGTAGCTACGAGCAGTACTTC
TRBD2,TRBJ2-7,.,TRBV9,CASSVEASGTYEQYF,TGTGCCAGCAGCGTAGAGGCTAGCGGGACCTACGAGCAGTACTTC
.,TRBJ1-2,.,TRBV5-8,CASSEGHVRIANYGYTF,TGTGCCAGCAGCGAAGGACACGTTAGGATAGCTAACTATGGCTACACCTTC
.,TRBJ1-1,.,TRBV15,CATSSYPTGNTEAFF,TGTGCCACCAGCAGTTACCCCACTGGGAACACTGAAGCTTTCTTT
.,TRBJ2-1,.,TRBV7-2,CASSLVRLSSYNEQFF,TGTGCCAGCAGCTTAGTGCGGCTTAGCTCCTACAATGAGCAGTTCTTC
.,TRBJ1-2,.,TRBV28,CASIQSNYGYTF,TGTGCCAGCATCCAATCTAACTATGGCTACACCTTC
TRBD2,TRBJ2-1,.,TRBV4-3,CASSQGGLAGVNEQFF,TGCGCCAGCAGCCAAGGGGGCCTAGCGGGTGTCAATGAGCAGTTCTTC
.,TRBJ1-3,.,TRBV4-1,CASSQRQQAGNTIYF,TGCGCCAGCAGCCAACGACAGCAAGCTGGAAACACCATATATTTT